Below are 26 T cell receptor beta chains sequenced from a single sample in a study of blood T cell repertoires in COVID-19. Data came from immunoSEQ multiplex PCR; TCRdb stores just in-frame clones and leaves some out. The table has around 500,000 clones, approximately 86% seen once. The sequenced sample consisted of PBMCs or T cells enriched from blood (not recorded which). The origin of the receptors is a woman in her sixties who had recovered from COVID-19.

The chain carries TRBV30 and TRBJ1-2; 12 nucleotides line up with TRBD1. Losses at the gene ends were 3 bases for V and 6 bases for J; bases not matched to a gene: 5. This CDR3 region has 14 residues. In germline, CDR1 is GTSNPN, CDR2 SVGIG (reference sequence). The CDR3 region has the DNA TGTGCCTGGAGCCAGGGACAGGGGGCGCATGGCTACACCTTC. Translated: CAWSQGQGAHGYTF.

The chain couples TRBV6-5 to TRBJ2-3, with D unresolved. V was shortened by 6 bases and J by 6 bases, with 13 bases between the two germline ends. This CDR3 has 13 amino acids. Germline CDR1 is MNHEY and CDR2 is SVGAGI. The CDR3: CASRRILLDTQYF. In nucleotides, the CDR3 is TGTGCCAGCAGGAGGATCTTATTGGATACGCAGTATTTT.

This clone appeared a few times. The sample has other DNA sequences that encode this CDR3 too. The gene calls are TRBV5-1 and TRBJ1-1, with 11 nucleotides matching TRBD1. The CDR3 covers 16 residues. Germline V lookup: CDR1 SGHRS, CDR2 YFSETQ. The J segment lost 0 bases and the V segment lost 1 base, leaving 2 bases of the junction unmatched. Here the CDR3 DNA reads TGCGCCAGCAGCTTGCGGACAGGGGGCCTGAACACTGAAGCTTTCTTT. Translation: CASSLRTGGLNTEAFF.

The rearrangement joins TRBV7-9 to TRBJ2-7; D is unresolved. V lost 0 bases and J lost 4, with 7 bases in between. CDR1 is SEHNR, CDR2 FQNEAQ, per germline (reference sequence). The CDR3 is made up of 13 amino acids. Here the CDR3 reads CASSLASTYEQYF. The DNA of the CDR3 is TGTGCCAGCAGCTTAGCGAGCACGTACGAGCAGTACTTC.

The chain joins TRBV6-1 to TRBJ2-1; 7 nucleotides match TRBD2. The ends lost 2 bases at V and 4 bases at J; junction bases unmatched: 14. This CDR3 contains 18 residues. Germline V gene sequence: CDR1 MNHNS, CDR2 SASEGT. The CDR3 sequence: CASSETGSGGMVYNEQFF. CDR3 in DNA: TGTGCCAGCAGTGAAACCGGGTCGGGGGGAATGGTATACAATGAGCAGTTCTTC.

The V and J genes are TRBV19 and TRBJ2-7; a weak D match, TRBD1 (6 bases). The CDR3 totals 13 residues. Trimming took off 3 bases at V and 7 bases at J, with 13 bases between the two ends. Per germline, CDR1 LNHDA and CDR2 SQIVND (reference sequence). The CDR3 region has the DNA TGTGCCAGTAGTATGACAGGCCCTCGGGAGCAGTACTTC. Protein: CASSMTGPREQYF.

J is TRBJ2-7 and V is TRBV6-5, with D possibly matching TRBD1 (6 bases). CDR1 is MNHEY and CDR2 is SVGAGI in the germline V gene. The CDR3 is 15 amino acids. The V and J ends lost 0 bases and 2 bases respectively, with 11 bases between them. CDR3 coding DNA: TGTGCCAGCAGTTACTCCCAGGGGAAAGCCTACGAGCAGTACTTC. The encoded protein is CASSYSQGKAYEQYF.

V is TRBV14 and J is TRBJ2-7, with D tentatively TRBD2 (6 bases). Trimming removed 0 bases from V and 7 bases from J, with 13 bases in between. Germline lookup yields CDR1 SGHDN and CDR2 FVKESK. This CDR3 is built from 14 residues. DNA of the CDR3: TGTGCCAGCAGCCAAGATCCTCGGGGGACGGAGCAGTACGTC. Translation gives CASSQDPRGTEQYV.

The rearrangement uses TRBV5-1 and TRBJ1-2; D is unresolved. The germline gives CDR1 SGHRS, CDR2 YFSETQ. The CDR3 length is 12 residues. With 2 bases removed from V and 6 bases from J, the gap between germline ends came to 8 bases. Written as DNA, the CDR3 is TGCGCCAGCAGCTTAGATCCAGATGGCTACACCTTC. Its translation is CASSLDPDGYTF.

The V gene is TRBV18, the J gene TRBJ2-5, with a tentative D call TRBD2 (6 bases). V was cut by 6 bases and J by 3 bases, with 11 bases left in between. The CDR3 contains 13 residues. The V gene's germline CDR1 is KGHSH and CDR2 LQKENI. The CDR3 bases are TGTGCCAGCTCCGGAGGGCGTAAAGAGACCCAGTACTTC. Protein sequence: CASSGGRKETQYF.

This clone was seen ten or more times. This sequence joins TRBV4-1 and TRBJ2-7; 7 nucleotides line up with TRBD1. The CDR3 has 16 amino acids. Germline lookup yields CDR1 MGHRA and CDR2 YSYEKL. V lost 1 base and J lost 5; bases outside the gene matches: 11. The CDR3 DNA reads TGCGCCAGCAGCCAAGCCTCAGGGGCAGGGGGTAACGAGCAGTACTTC. Its translation: CASSQASGAGGNEQYF.

The J gene is TRBJ2-2, the V gene TRBV19, with D tentatively TRBD1 (5 bases). Germline V gene sequence: CDR1 LNHDA, CDR2 SQIVND (reference sequence). V lost 7 bases and J lost 7, with 16 bases in between. There are 14 residues in the CDR3. CDR3 loop: CASTFGQINGELFF. The CDR3 nucleotides read TGTGCCAGTACTTTCGGACAAATTAACGGGGAGCTGTTTTTT.

The chain links TRBV11-3 to TRBJ2-5, with a tentative D call TRBD2 (6 bases). Germline CDR1 SGHNT, CDR2 YENEEA. The CDR3 loop spans 15 amino acids. V lost 1 base and J 2 bases, leaving 11 bases between the germline ends. CDR3 nucleotide sequence: TGTGCCAGCAGCTTAGTAACGGGGGATCAAGAGACCCAGTACTTC. Protein: CASSLVTGDQETQYF.

The rearrangement joins TRBV5-1 to TRBJ1-1; maybe TRBD1 (6 bases). This CDR3 has 14 amino acids. The V end was cut by 3 bases, the J end by 1 base, with 10 bases between. Per germline, CDR1 SGHRS and CDR2 YFSETQ. Here the CDR3 reads CASSWDTGNTEAFF. As DNA, the CDR3 is TGCGCCAGCAGCTGGGACACAGGGAACACTGAAGCTTTCTTT.

This chain uses TRBV5-5 with TRBJ2-3; weak D call: TRBD2 (6 bases). Germline assignment: CDR1 SGHKS and CDR2 YYEKEE (reference sequence). CDR3 size: 14 residues. Between the trimmed V and J ends, which lost 0 bases and 8 bases, there was a span of 13 bases. The CDR3 protein is CASSLERAGGTQYF. The DNA of the CDR3 is TGTGCCAGCAGCTTGGAACGAGCCGGGGGTACGCAGTATTTT.

The rearrangement links TRBV7-2 to TRBJ2-2, with TRBD1 as a possible D gene (6 bases). CDR3 length: 14 amino acids. CDR1 is SGHTA and CDR2 is FQGNSA in the germline V gene. V lost 6 bases and J lost 1, with 9 bases in between. CDR3 DNA sequence: TGTGCCAGCAGAAAGGGGGTGAACACCGGGGAGCTGTTTTTT. Translated: CASRKGVNTGELFF. The whole variable domain, filled in from reference TRBV7-2 and TRBJ2-2, reads GAGVSQSPSNKVTEKGKDVELRCDPISGHTALYWYRQSLGQGLEFLIYFQGNSAPDKSGLPSDRFSAERTGGSVSTLTIQRTQQEDSAVYLCASRKGVNTGELFFGEGSRLTVL.

The table lists this clone with a few counts. V gene TRBV19 combines with J gene TRBJ2-1; TRBD2 matches 8 bases. V lost 3 bases and J lost 4; bases outside the gene matches: 11. The germline V gene encodes CDR1 LNHDA and CDR2 SQIVND (reference sequence). The CDR3 totals 17 residues. The CDR3 region has the DNA TGTGCCAGTAGTATTAGGCTAGCGGGCGCCTCTTACAATGAGCAGTTCTTC. Encoded protein: CASSIRLAGASYNEQFF. The full variable domain, rest sourced from reference TRBV19 and TRBJ2-1, is DGGITQSPKYLFRKEGQNVTLSCEQNLNHDAMYWYRQDPGQGLRLIYYSQIVNDFQKGDIAEGYSVSREKKESFPLTVTSAQKNPTAFYLCASSIRLAGASYNEQFFGPGTRLTVL.

The V and J genes are TRBV19 and TRBJ2-3; 10 positions match TRBD1. The germline V gene encodes CDR1 LNHDA and CDR2 SQIVND (reference sequence). J lost 2 bases, V lost 3 bases, and 5 bases had no gene match. The CDR3 extends over 16 amino acids. The CDR3 loop reads CASSIRDRGDTDTQYF. The CDR3 bases are TGTGCCAGTAGTATCCGGGACAGGGGTGACACAGATACGCAGTATTTT. Based on the CDR3 plus reference TRBV19 and TRBJ2-3, the full variable domain is DGGITQSPKYLFRKEGQNVTLSCEQNLNHDAMYWYRQDPGQGLRLIYYSQIVNDFQKGDIAEGYSVSREKKESFPLTVTSAQKNPTAFYLCASSIRDRGDTDTQYFGPGTRLTVL.

V and J are TRBV11-2 and TRBJ1-3; possible D gene TRBD1, 5 bases. Germline loops: CDR1 SGHAT, CDR2 FQNNGV. The V end lost 5 bases, the J end lost 1 base, and 18 bases lay between the germline ends. This CDR3 region has 17 residues. DNA for the CDR3: TGTGCCAGCAGCCTCCCCGGAGGGGTCCGATCTGGAAACACCATATATTTT. Translating gives CASSLPGGVRSGNTIYF.

This clone was observed once. The genes are TRBV19 and TRBJ2-3; possibly TRBD2 for D (6 bases). The CDR3 has 15 amino acids. Germline lookup yields CDR1 LNHDA and CDR2 SQIVND (reference sequence). V was trimmed by 3 bases and J by 7 bases, leaving 17 bases between them. The CDR3, as DNA: TGTGCCAGTAGTATTGGGTTGGGACTTCCAAATACGCAGTATTTT. This gives the protein CASSIGLGLPNTQYF.

This clone has just one count. V and J are TRBV6-1 and TRBJ1-6, with 9 bases lining up with TRBD1. The germline gives CDR1 MNHNS, CDR2 SASEGT. V was clipped by 3 bases and J by 10 bases; unmatched bases: 4. This CDR3 has 14 residues. For the CDR3, the DNA is TGTGCCAGCAGTGAGCGGGACAGGGTCTCACCCCTCCACTTT. Its protein is CASSERDRVSPLHF.

The chain combines TRBV24-1 with TRBJ2-1; 16 bases map to TRBD2. This CDR3 region has 19 residues. Germline-derived CDR1 and CDR2 are KGHDR and SFDVKD. V was pared by 1 base and J by 9 bases, with 11 bases of the junction left unmatched. CDR3 sequence: CATSDLGTSGGAVLGEQFF. In nucleotides, the CDR3 is TGTGCCACCAGTGATTTAGGGACTAGCGGGGGGGCCGTGTTGGGTGAGCAGTTCTTC.

The table lists this clone with a few counts. The chain is built from TRBV14 and TRBJ1-2; a possible D gene is TRBD1 (5 bases). Germline V gene sequence: CDR1 SGHDN, CDR2 FVKESK. CDR3 length equals 14 residues. The V end lost 0 bases, the J end lost 8 bases, and 13 bases lay between the germline ends. The CDR3, as DNA: TGTGCCAGCAGCCAAGATCGAGGACATGGGGGCTACACCTTC. This translates into CASSQDRGHGGYTF.

The J gene is TRBJ2-2, the V gene TRBV15, with 9 bases aligning to TRBD2. The junction had 10 bases not matched to a gene; V was cut back by 8 bases and J by 0 bases. In germline, CDR1 is LNHNV, CDR2 YYDKDF (reference sequence). This CDR3 contains 17 residues. The CDR3 DNA follows: TGTGCCACCTTCCCGGGACTAGCAGCACCGAACACCGGGGAGCTGTTTTTT. This translates into CATFPGLAAPNTGELFF. Full variable domain (rest looked up from reference TRBV15 and TRBJ2-2): DAMVIQNPRYQVTQFGKPVTLSCSQTLNHNVMYWYQQKSSQAPKLLFHYYDKDFNNEADTPDNFQSRRPNTSFCFLDIRSPGLGDTAMYLCATFPGLAAPNTGELFFGEGSRLTVL.

The chain joins TRBV7-9 to TRBJ1-6, with 7 bases aligning to TRBD1. Per the germline V gene, CDR1 is SEHNR and CDR2 is FQNEAQ (reference sequence). V was clipped by 3 bases and J by 9 bases; unmatched bases: 2. CDR3 size: 13 residues. The CDR3 DNA follows: TGTGCCAGCAGCTTGACAGGGATTTCACCCCTCCACTTT. It codes for CASSLTGISPLHF.

V usage is TRBV11-2 and J usage is TRBJ1-6; the D gene is possibly TRBD1 (5 bases). V dropped 0 bases and J dropped 8 bases, with 17 bases sitting between them. This CDR3 is built from 17 residues. Per germline, CDR1 SGHAT and CDR2 FQNNGV. The CDR3 region is CASSLDRVQGGDSPLHF. CDR3 nucleotide sequence: TGTGCCAGCAGCTTAGATCGAGTACAAGGAGGGGATTCACCCCTCCACTTT.